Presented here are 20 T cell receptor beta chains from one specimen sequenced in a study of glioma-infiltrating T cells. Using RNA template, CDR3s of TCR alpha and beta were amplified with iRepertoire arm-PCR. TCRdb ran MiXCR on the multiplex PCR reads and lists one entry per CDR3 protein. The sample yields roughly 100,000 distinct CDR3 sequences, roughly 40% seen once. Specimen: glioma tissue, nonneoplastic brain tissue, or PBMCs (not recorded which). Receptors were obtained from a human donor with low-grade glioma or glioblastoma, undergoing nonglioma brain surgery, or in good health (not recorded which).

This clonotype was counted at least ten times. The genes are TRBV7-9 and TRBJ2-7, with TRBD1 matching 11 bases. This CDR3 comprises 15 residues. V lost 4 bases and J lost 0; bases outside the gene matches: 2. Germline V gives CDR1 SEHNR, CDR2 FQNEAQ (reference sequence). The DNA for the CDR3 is TGTGCCAGCAGCTCCGGGACAGGGGGCTCCTACGAGCAGTACTTC. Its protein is CASSSGTGGSYEQYF. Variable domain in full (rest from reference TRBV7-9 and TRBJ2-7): DTGVSQNPRHKITKRGQNVTFRCDPISEHNRLYWYRQTLGQGPEFLTYFQNEAQLEKSRLLSDRFSAERPKGSFSTLEIQRTEQGDSAMYLCASSSGTGGSYEQYFGPGTRLTVT.

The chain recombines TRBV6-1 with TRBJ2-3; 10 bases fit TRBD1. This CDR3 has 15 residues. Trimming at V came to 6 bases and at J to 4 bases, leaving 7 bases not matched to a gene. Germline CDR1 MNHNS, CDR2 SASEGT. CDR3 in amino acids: CASREIGTGADTQYF. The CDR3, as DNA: TGTGCCAGCAGAGAGATCGGGACAGGGGCAGATACGCAGTATTTT.

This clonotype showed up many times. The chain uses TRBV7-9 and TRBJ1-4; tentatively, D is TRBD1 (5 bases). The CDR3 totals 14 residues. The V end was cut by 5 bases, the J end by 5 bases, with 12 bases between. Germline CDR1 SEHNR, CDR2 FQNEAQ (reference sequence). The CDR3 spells CASSPLRGNEKLFF. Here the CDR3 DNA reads TGTGCCAGCAGCCCCCTCCGGGGCAATGAAAAACTGTTTTTT.

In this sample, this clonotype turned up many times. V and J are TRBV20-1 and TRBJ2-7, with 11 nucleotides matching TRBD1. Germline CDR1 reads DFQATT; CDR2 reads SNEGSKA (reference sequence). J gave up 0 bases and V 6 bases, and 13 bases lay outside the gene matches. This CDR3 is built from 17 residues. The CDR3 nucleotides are TGCAGTGCACCCGGACAGGGGGCTGTAGGGTCCTCCTACGAGCAGTACTTC. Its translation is CSAPGQGAVGSSYEQYF.

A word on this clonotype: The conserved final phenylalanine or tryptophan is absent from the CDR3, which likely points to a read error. Written as DNA, the CDR3 is TGCAGTGAACCCCTCGGGGGTGGGAGCTCCTACAATGAGCAGTTCTCC. Translation: CSEPLGGGSSYNEQFS. This chain connects TRBV20-1 to TRBJ2-1, with D perhaps TRBD2 (6 bases). The CDR3 totals 16 residues. Looked up from germline, CDR1 is DFQATT and CDR2 is SNEGSKA (reference sequence). V was shortened by 7 bases and J by 0 bases, with 19 bases between the two germline ends.

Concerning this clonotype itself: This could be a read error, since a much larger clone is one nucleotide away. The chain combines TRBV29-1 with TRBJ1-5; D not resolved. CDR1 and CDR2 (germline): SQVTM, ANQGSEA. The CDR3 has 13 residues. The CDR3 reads CSAALGVNQHQHF. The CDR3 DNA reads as TGCAGCGCTGCCCTTGGGGTAAATCAGCACCAGCATTTT.

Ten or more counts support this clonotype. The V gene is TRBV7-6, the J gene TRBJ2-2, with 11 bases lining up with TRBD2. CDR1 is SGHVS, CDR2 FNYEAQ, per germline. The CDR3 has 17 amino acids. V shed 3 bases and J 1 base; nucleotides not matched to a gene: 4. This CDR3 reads CASSFRLAGWNTGELFF. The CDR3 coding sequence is TGTGCCAGCAGCTTTAGACTAGCGGGGTGGAACACCGGGGAGCTGTTTTTT.

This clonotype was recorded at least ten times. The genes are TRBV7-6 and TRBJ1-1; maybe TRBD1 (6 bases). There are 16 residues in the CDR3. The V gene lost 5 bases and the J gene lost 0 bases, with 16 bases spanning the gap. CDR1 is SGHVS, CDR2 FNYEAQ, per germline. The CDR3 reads CASSPGQDLMNTEAFF. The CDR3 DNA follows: TGTGCCAGCAGCCCGGGACAAGACCTAATGAACACTGAAGCTTTCTTT.

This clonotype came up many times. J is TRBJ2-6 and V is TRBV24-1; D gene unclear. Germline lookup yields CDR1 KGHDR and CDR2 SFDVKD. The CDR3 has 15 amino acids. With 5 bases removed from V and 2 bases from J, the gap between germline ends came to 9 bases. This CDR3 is CATSGTIPGANVLTF. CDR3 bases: TGTGCCACCAGTGGCACCATTCCTGGGGCCAACGTCCTGACTTTC.

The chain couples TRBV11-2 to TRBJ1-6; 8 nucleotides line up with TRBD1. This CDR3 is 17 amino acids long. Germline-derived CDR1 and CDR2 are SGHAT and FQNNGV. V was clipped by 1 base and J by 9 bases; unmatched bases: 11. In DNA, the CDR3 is TGTGCCAGCAGCTTAGCTGCTGGGCGGACAGGGAGTTCACCCCTCCACTTT. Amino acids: CASSLAAGRTGSSPLHF.

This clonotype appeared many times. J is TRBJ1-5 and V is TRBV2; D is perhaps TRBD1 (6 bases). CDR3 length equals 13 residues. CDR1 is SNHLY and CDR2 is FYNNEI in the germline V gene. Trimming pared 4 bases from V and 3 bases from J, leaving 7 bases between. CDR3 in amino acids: CASSGQVNQPQHF. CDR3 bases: TGTGCCAGCAGTGGACAGGTCAATCAGCCCCAGCATTTT.

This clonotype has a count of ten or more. The CDR3 region has the DNA TGTGCCAGCAGCTTAATCGGGGCCGGGACAGGGGTCTACAATGAGCAGTTCTTC. Protein product: CASSLIGAGTGVYNEQFF. The gene calls are TRBV7-3 and TRBJ2-1, with 10 positions matching TRBD1. The CDR3 has 18 amino acids. CDR1 and CDR2 (germline): SGHTA, FQGTGA. Trimming removed 1 base from V and 3 bases from J; junction bases left unmatched: 9. Full variable domain (outside the CDR3, taken from reference TRBV7-3 and TRBJ2-1): GAGVSQTPSNKVTEKGKYVELRCDPISGHTALYWYRQSLGQGPEFLIYFQGTGAADDSGLPNDRFFAVRPEGSVSTLKIQRTERGDSAVYLCASSLIGAGTGVYNEQFFGPGTRLTVL.

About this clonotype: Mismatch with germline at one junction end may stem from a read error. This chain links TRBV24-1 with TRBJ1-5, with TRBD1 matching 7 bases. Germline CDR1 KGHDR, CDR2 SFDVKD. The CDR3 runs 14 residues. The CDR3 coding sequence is TGTGCCACCCCACTGGACAGGCACAATCAGTCCCAGCATTTT. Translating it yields CATPLDRHNQSQHF.

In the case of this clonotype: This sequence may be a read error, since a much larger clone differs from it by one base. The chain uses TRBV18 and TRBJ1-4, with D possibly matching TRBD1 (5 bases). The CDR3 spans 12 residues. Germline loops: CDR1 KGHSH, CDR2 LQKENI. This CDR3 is CARSPGGEKLFF. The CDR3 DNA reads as TGTGCCAGATCACCCGGGGGTGAAAAACTGTTTTTT.

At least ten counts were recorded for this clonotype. This CDR3 reads CASSLGQGSHEQYF. CDR3 nucleotides: TGTGCCAGCAGTTTGGGACAGGGTTCGCACGAGCAGTACTTC. This chain links TRBV2 with TRBJ2-7; 9 nucleotides agree with TRBD1. The length of the CDR3 is 14 residues. Per germline, CDR1 SNHLY and CDR2 FYNNEI. Unmatched junction bases numbered 7, after V lost 5 bases and J lost 5 bases.

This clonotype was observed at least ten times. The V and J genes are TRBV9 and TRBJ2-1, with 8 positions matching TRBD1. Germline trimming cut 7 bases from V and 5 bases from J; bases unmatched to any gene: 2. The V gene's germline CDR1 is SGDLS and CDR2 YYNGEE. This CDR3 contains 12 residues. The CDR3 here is CASGTGHNEQFF. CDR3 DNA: TGTGCCAGCGGGACAGGACACAATGAGCAGTTCTTC.

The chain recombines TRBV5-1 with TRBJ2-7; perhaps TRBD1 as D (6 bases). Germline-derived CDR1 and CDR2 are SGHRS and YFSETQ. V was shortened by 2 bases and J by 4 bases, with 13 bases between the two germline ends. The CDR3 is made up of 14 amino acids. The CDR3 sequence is CASSLIGGQYEQYF. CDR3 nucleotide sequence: TGCGCCAGCAGCTTAATAGGGGGTCAGTACGAGCAGTACTTC. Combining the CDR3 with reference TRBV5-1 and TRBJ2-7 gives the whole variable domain KAGVTQTPRYLIKTRGQQVTLSCSPISGHRSVSWYQQTPGQGLQFLFEYFSETQRNKGNFPGRFSGRQFSNSRSEMNVSTLELGDSALYLCASSLIGGQYEQYFGPGTRLTVT.

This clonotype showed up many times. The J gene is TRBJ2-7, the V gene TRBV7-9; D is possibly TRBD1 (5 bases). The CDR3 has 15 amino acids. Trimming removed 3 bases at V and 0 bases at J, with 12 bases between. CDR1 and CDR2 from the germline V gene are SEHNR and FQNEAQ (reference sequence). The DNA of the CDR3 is TGTGCCAGCAGCTTTAAGGGCGACAGCTCCTACGAGCAGTACTTC. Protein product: CASSFKGDSSYEQYF.

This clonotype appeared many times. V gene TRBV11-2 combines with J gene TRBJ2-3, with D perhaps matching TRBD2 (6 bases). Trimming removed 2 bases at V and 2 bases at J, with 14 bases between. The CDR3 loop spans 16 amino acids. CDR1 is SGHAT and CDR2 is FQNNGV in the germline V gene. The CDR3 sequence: CASSLMGGATTDTQYF. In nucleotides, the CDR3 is TGTGCCAGCAGCTTAATGGGCGGGGCAACCACAGATACGCAGTATTTT. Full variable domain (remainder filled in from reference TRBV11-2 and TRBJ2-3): EAGVAQSPRYKIIEKRQSVAFWCNPISGHATLYWYQQILGQGPKLLIQFQNNGVVDDSQLPKDRFSAERLKGVDSTLKIQPAKLEDSAVYLCASSLMGGATTDTQYFGPGTRLTVL.

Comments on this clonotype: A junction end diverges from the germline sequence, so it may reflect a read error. This chain's CDR3 is CIVSGTSSTDTPYF. CDR3 nucleotides: TGCATTGTCTCCGGGACATCTAGCACAGATACGCCGTATTTT. The J gene is TRBJ2-3, the V gene TRBV20-1; weak D call: TRBD1 (6 bases). This CDR3 has 14 amino acids. Germline CDR1 is DFQATT and CDR2 is SNEGSKA (reference sequence).